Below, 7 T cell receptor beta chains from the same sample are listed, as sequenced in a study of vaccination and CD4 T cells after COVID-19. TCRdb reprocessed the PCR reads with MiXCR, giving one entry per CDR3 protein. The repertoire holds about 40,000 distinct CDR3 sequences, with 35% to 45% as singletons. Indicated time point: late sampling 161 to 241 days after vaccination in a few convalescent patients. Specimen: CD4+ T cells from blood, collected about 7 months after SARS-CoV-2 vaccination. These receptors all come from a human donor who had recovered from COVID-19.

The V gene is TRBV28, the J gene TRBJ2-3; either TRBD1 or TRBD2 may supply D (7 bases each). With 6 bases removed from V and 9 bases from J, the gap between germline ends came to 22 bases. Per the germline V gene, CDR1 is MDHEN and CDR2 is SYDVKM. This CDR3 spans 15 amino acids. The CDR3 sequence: CASRTVRRQGGTQYF. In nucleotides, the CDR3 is TGTGCCAGCAGGACCGTACGGCGACAGGGAGGGACGCAGTATTTT. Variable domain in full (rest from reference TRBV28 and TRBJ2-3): DVKVTQSSRYLVKRTGEKVFLECVQDMDHENMFWYRQDPGLGLRLIYFSYDVKMKEKGDIPEGYSVSREKKERFSLILESASTNQTSMYLCASRTVRRQGGTQYFGPGTRLTVL.

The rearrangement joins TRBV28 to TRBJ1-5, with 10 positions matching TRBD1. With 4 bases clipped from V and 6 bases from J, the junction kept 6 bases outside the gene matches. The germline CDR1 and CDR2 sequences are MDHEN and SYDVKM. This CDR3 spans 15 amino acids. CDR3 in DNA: TGTGCCAGCAGTTCCGGACAGGGGGAGGCTCAGCCCCAGCATTTT. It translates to CASSSGQGEAQPQHF.

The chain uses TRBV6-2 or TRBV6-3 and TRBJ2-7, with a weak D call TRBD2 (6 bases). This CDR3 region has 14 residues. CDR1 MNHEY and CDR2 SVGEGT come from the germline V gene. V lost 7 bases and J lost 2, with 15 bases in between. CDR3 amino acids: CASKAPSETYEQYF. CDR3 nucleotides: TGTGCCAGCAAAGCCCCTAGCGAAACCTACGAGCAGTACTTC.

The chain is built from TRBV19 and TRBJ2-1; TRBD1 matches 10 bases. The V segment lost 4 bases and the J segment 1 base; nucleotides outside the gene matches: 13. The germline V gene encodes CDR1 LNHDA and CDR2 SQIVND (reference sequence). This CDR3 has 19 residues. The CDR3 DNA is TGTGCCAGTAGTACGGGGACAGGGGCTCGAGGATGGTCCTACAATGAGCAGTTCTTC. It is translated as CASSTGTGARGWSYNEQFF. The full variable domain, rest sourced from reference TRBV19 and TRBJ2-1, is DGGITQSPKYLFRKEGQNVTLSCEQNLNHDAMYWYRQDPGQGLRLIYYSQIVNDFQKGDIAEGYSVSREKKESFPLTVTSAQKNPTAFYLCASSTGTGARGWSYNEQFFGPGTRLTVL.

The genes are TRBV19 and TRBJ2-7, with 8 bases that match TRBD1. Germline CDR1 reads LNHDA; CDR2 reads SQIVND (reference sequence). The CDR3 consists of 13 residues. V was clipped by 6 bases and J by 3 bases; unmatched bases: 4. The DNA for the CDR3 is TGTGCCAGTAGGCGGACAGGGTTCTACGAGCAGTACTTC. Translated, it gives CASRRTGFYEQYF. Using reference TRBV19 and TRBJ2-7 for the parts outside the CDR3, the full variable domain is DGGITQSPKYLFRKEGQNVTLSCEQNLNHDAMYWYRQDPGQGLRLIYYSQIVNDFQKGDIAEGYSVSREKKESFPLTVTSAQKNPTAFYLCASRRTGFYEQYFGPGTRLTVT.

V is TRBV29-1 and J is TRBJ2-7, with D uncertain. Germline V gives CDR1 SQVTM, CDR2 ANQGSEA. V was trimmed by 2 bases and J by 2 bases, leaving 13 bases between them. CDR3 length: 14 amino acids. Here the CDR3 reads CSVESGSSPYEQYF. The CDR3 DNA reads TGCAGCGTTGAATCCGGATCTTCCCCCTACGAGCAGTACTTC.

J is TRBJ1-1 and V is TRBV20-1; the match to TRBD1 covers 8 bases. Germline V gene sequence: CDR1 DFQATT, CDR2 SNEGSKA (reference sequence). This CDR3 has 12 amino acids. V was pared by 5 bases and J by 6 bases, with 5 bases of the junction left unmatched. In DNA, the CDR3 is TGCAGTGCTCCCAAGGGACAGGCTGAAGCTTTCTTT. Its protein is CSAPKGQAEAFF.